This T cell receptor beta chain stems from a study of metastatic and nonmetastatic thyroid tumors (dated by TCRdb to about 2020). As for the study more broadly: The researchers compared repertoires between peripheral blood samples and tumor or nodule tissue samples from patients with malignant or benign thyroid disease.

This clone showed up many times. Its antigen is still unknown. Base qualities are not at hand, and no much larger clone is one base apart. Libraries were prepared through PCR. Sequencing instrument: Illumina HiSeq 4000. High-throughput sequencing was used to profile the TCR beta-chain CDR3 region of each patient. As for how the authors treated the data: Drawing on CDR3 differences between clinicopathological groups, the researchers built a classifier meant to tell apart patients with distant-metastatic papillary thyroid cancer. To measure repertoire diversity the researchers used the Shannon index, while the Morisita-Horn index served to gauge how similar the tumor and blood repertoires were. TCRdb redid the processing of the public reads, applying fastp at Q25 and MiXCR, and retained in-frame beta chains. The V and J calls were not made by the authors but by TCRdb's processing. In this sample the table shows about 39,000 clones, 15% to 20% of which occur a single time. The ten largest clones represent roughly 15% of the sample.

No patient had received any treatment before thyroid surgery. Patient clinical samples collected from the early 2010s to the late 2010s were retrospectively analysed using T-cell receptor beta sequencing. Results the study describes overall, beyond this receptor: TCR beta diversity was reported as significantly higher in malignant tumors than in benign nodules, in both blood and tumor samples.

Trimming accounts for 0 bases at V and 5 bases at J, while the number of junction bases matched to no gene is 9. The germline V gene (reference sequence) specifies DFQATT as CDR1 and SNEGSKA as CDR2. Its CDR3 holds 16 amino acids, cysteine through phenylalanine. Of all the DNA, just the CDR3 is kept, 48 bases in frame from base 1. Here the chain combines TRBV20-1 and TRBJ2-3; 9 bases in the middle match TRBD2. This clonotype originated in a female donor with papillary thyroid cancer or a benign thyroid nodule (not recorded which). Some clones in this sample may be carry-over from other donors' samples. The sequenced material came from tumor tissue. CDR3 sequence: CSARDVASGVVDTQYF. The DNA sequence reads TGCAGTGCTAGAGATGTTGCTAGCGGGGTTGTAGATACGCAGTATTTT.